A selection of T cell receptor beta chains follows, all from one sample in a study of human T cells and chemical hapten exposure. TCRdb itself ran the RACE reads through MiXCR, one entry per CDR3 protein. Found here are under 200,000 distinct CDR3 sequences, roughly 15% of them singletons; the top ten hold less than 2%. The starting material was whole blood, obtained in connection with sensitization to the hapten diphenylcyclopropenone (DPC). These receptors were obtained from a woman aged 30 to 39 with alopecia areata. Some clones in this sample may be carry-over from other donors' samples. Both conserved end residues are part of each CDR3. Fields, in order: V gene, J gene, D gene, clone size, CDR3 protein, CDR3 DNA. The D gene is left open where the match is weak. Not all rows give a size; the values are once, few, many and, for expanded clones, a class.

TRBV10-2	TRBJ2-2	TRBD1	many	CASIDRAGTGELFF	TGCGCCAGTATTGACAGGGCGGGCACCGGGGAGCTGTTTTTT
TRBV27	TRBJ2-3	.	.	CASSLWSSGTDTQYF	TGTGCCAGCAGTTTATGGTCTAGCGGCACAGATACGCAGTATTTT
TRBV10-3	TRBJ1-5	.	few	CAIRQSTGYQPQHF	TGTGCCATCAGACAGAGCACGGGGTACCAGCCCCAGCATTTT
TRBV28	TRBJ1-2	.	.	CASSSPRRGRYGYTF	TGTGCCAGCAGTTCCCCCCGTCGAGGTCGCTATGGCTACACCTTC
TRBV12-3/TRBV12-4	TRBJ1-1	.	many	CASSFSTEAFF	TGTGCCAGCAGTTTTTCAACTGAAGCTTTCTTT
TRBV29-1	TRBJ2-3	.	.	CSVARQEQYF	TGCAGCGTTGCCCGGCAGGAGCAGTATTTT
TRBV30	TRBJ1-1	.	few	CAWSDQVRGTEAFF	TGTGCCTGGAGTGACCAGGTAAGAGGCACTGAAGCTTTCTTT
TRBV9	TRBJ2-1	.	few	CASSVVNSQFF	TGTGCCAGCAGCGTAGTGAACTCGCAGTTCTTC
TRBV6-5	TRBJ2-5	.	.	CASSRTRAETQYF	TGTGCCAGCAGCCGTACTCGAGCAGAGACCCAGTACTTC
TRBV10-3	TRBJ2-7	TRBD1	few	CAISESIATGDPYEQYF	TGTGCCATCAGTGAGTCGATAGCGACAGGGGACCCCTACGAGCAGTACTTC
TRBV9	TRBJ1-1	.	many	CASSEEAANTEAFF	TGTGCCAGCAGCGAGGAAGCGGCCAACACTGAAGCTTTCTTT
TRBV11-2	TRBJ2-3	.	many	CASSFNGFTDTQYF	TGTGCCAGCAGCTTTAATGGTTTCACAGATACGCAGTATTTT
TRBV5-1	TRBJ1-5	.	many	CASSLAQNQPQHF	TGCGCCAGCAGCTTGGCGCAGAATCAGCCCCAGCATTTT
TRBV12-3/TRBV12-4	TRBJ2-7	.	.	CASRLTYEQYF	TGTGCCAGCAGATTGACCTACGAGCAGTACTTC
TRBV11-2	TRBJ1-1	.	many	CASSLAQYTEAFF	TGTGCCAGCAGCTTAGCACAGTACACTGAAGCTTTCTTT
TRBV2	TRBJ1-6	.	few	CASKFDSLSYNSPLHF	TGTGCCAGCAAATTTGACAGCCTCTCCTATAATTCACCCCTCCACTTT
TRBV28	TRBJ1-1	.	few	CASSVHGDTEAFF	TGTGCCAGCAGTGTTCACGGAGACACTGAAGCTTTCTTT
TRBV7-2	TRBJ2-3	.	many	CASSADRSSTDTQYF	TGTGCCAGCAGCGCAGACAGGTCTAGCACAGATACGCAGTATTTT
TRBV29-1	TRBJ1-1	TRBD1	many	CSARTGDAFF	TGCAGCGCTAGGACAGGGGACGCTTTCTTT
TRBV28	TRBJ1-1	.	.	CASSPFGPEAFF	TGTGCCAGCAGCCCTTTTGGGCCTGAAGCTTTCTTT
TRBV9	TRBJ2-5	.	.	CASSVDLGPETQYF	TGTGCCAGCAGCGTCGACTTGGGCCCAGAGACCCAGTACTTC
TRBV6-4	TRBJ1-6	.	many	CARLGRRRGSPLHF	TGTGCCAGGCTCGGGAGGCGCAGAGGTTCACCCCTCCACTTT
TRBV14	TRBJ2-7	.	.	CASSASYEQYF	TGTGCCAGCAGCGCCTCCTACGAGCAGTACTTC
TRBV6-6	TRBJ2-3	TRBD2	few	CASSYPNQIGTSGPSTDTQYF	TGTGCCAGCAGTTACCCAAATCAGATAGGGACTAGCGGTCCTAGCACAGATACGCAGTATTTT
TRBV9	TRBJ2-1	TRBD2	.	CASSPQGEGDNEQFF	TGTGCCAGCAGTCCGCAAGGGGAGGGCGACAATGAGCAGTTCTTC
TRBV2	TRBJ1-2	.	many	CASSEVQGLSRYTF	TGTGCCAGCAGTGAAGTCCAGGGATTGAGCCGCTACACCTTC
TRBV2	TRBJ2-2	TRBD1	.	CASRGQGRGGELFF	TGTGCCAGCAGGGGACAGGGTCGCGGCGGGGAGCTGTTTTTT
TRBV20-1	TRBJ2-7	TRBD1	.	CSASRDRGPISSYEQYF	TGCAGTGCTAGCCGGGACAGGGGGCCTATTAGCTCCTACGAGCAGTACTTC
TRBV28	TRBJ1-1	.	few	CASSLWGSVGTEAFF	TGTGCCAGCAGTTTATGGGGCTCAGTCGGGACTGAAGCTTTCTTT
TRBV7-2	TRBJ1-1	.	few	CASSPPGAKVEAFF	TGTGCCAGCAGCCCCCCCGGCGCAAAGGTTGAAGCTTTCTTT
TRBV28	TRBJ1-1	.	.	CASRASLNTEAFF	TGTGCCAGCAGAGCTTCCTTGAACACTGAAGCTTTCTTT
TRBV6-6	TRBJ2-2	.	.	CASRPGTRELFF	TGTGCCAGCAGACCAGGGACCCGGGAGCTGTTTTTT
TRBV28	TRBJ2-7	TRBD1	.	CASSSGGEGYEQYF	TGTGCCAGCAGTTCAGGGGGCGAAGGGTACGAGCAGTACTTC
TRBV5-1	TRBJ1-5	.	.	CASSQDVGGQPQHF	TGCGCCAGCAGCCAGGACGTAGGAGGCCAGCCCCAGCATTTT
TRBV20-1	TRBJ1-6	TRBD1	many	CSAIGQGGSPLHF	TGCAGTGCTATAGGACAGGGCGGTTCACCCCTCCACTTT
TRBV7-2	TRBJ1-3	.	many	CASSSPTGSGNTIYF	TGTGCCAGCAGCTCGCCGACAGGCTCTGGAAACACCATATATTTT
TRBV7-3	TRBJ2-1	.	few	CASSLREAGYNEQFF	TGTGCCAGCAGCCTCAGGGAGGCTGGCTACAATGAGCAGTTCTTC
TRBV3-1	TRBJ1-2	.	.	CASSQDSWTSYGYTF	TGTGCCAGCAGCCAAGATTCTTGGACGTCATATGGCTACACCTTC
TRBV20-1	TRBJ2-1	.	few	CSARAPMTYNEQFF	TGCAGTGCTAGAGCCCCTATGACCTACAATGAGCAGTTCTTC
TRBV20-1	TRBJ2-7	TRBD1	few	CSAKGTVRTYEQYF	TGCAGTGCTAAAGGGACAGTTCGGACCTACGAGCAGTACTTC
TRBV5-6	TRBJ1-5	TRBD1	.	CASSPGGIRQPQHF	TGTGCCAGCAGCCCAGGGGGAATTCGTCAGCCCCAGCATTTT
TRBV12-3/TRBV12-4	TRBJ2-5	.	.	CASSLGLEWGTQYF	TGTGCCAGCAGTTTGGGTCTAGAATGGGGCACCCAGTACTTC
TRBV29-1	TRBJ2-5	.	few	CSVALLLGETQYF	TGCAGCGTTGCCCTACTCCTGGGAGAGACCCAGTACTTC
TRBV3-2	TRBJ2-5	.	.	CASSQRPGSQETQYF	TGTGCCAGCAGCCAACGGCCGGGTTCACAAGAGACCCAGTACTTC
TRBV19	TRBJ1-5	TRBD1	.	CASSGQGYGQPQHF	TGTGCCAGTAGTGGACAGGGGTACGGACAGCCCCAGCATTTT
TRBV5-6	TRBJ1-3	.	few	CASREWSNSGNTIYF	TGTGCCAGCAGGGAGTGGAGCAACTCTGGAAACACCATATATTTT
TRBV29-1	TRBJ2-5	.	.	CSVVGWVLQETQYF	TGCAGCGTTGTAGGATGGGTTCTTCAAGAGACCCAGTACTTC
TRBV29-1	TRBJ1-2	TRBD1	.	CSVEGDRTGHYGYTF	TGCAGCGTTGAAGGGGACAGGACAGGACACTATGGCTACACCTTC
TRBV18	TRBJ2-3	.	.	CASSPSVVPDTQYF	TGTGCCAGCTCACCAAGCGTAGTCCCAGATACGCAGTATTTT
TRBV5-1	TRBJ2-2	TRBD2	.	CASSLRSLAGNTGELFF	TGCGCCAGCAGCTTGAGGTCCCTAGCGGGGAACACCGGGGAGCTGTTTTTT
TRBV5-6	TRBJ1-4	.	.	CASSLALGAEKLFF	TGTGCCAGCAGCTTGGCTTTGGGGGCTGAAAAACTGTTTTTT
TRBV5-1	TRBJ2-1	TRBD2	.	CASSLWASGSGNEQFF	TGCGCCAGCAGCTTGTGGGCTAGCGGGAGTGGTAATGAGCAGTTCTTC
TRBV18	TRBJ2-3	TRBD2	.	CASSPAGSTDTQYF	TGTGCCAGCTCCCCAGCGGGGAGCACAGATACGCAGTATTTT
TRBV18	TRBJ2-1	.	few	CASSPPSFPSNEQFF	TGTGCCAGCTCACCGCCCAGTTTCCCGTCGAATGAGCAGTTCTTC
TRBV7-8	TRBJ2-2	TRBD2	.	CASSSVAGAFGELFF	TGTGCCAGCAGCTCGGTAGCGGGAGCCTTCGGGGAGCTGTTTTTT
TRBV28	TRBJ2-2	TRBD2	.	CASSGAGSGRTGELFF	TGTGCCAGCAGTGGTGCGGGTAGCGGGAGAACCGGGGAGCTGTTTTTT